This T cell receptor (beta chain) came from a study of blood T cell repertoires in COVID-19. Germline V lookup: CDR1 SEHNR, CDR2 FQNEAQ (reference sequence). The CDR3 extends over 17 amino acids. J lost 3 bases, V lost 5 bases, and 9 bases had no gene match. Original handling: Reference gene primer amplification gave nucleated cell count estimates. Data came from immunoSEQ multiplex PCR; TCRdb stores just in-frame clones and leaves some out. V and J calls and clone size follow that table, whereas D and trimming were derived from the DNA. This repertoire shows about 210,000 clones, over 70% found once; its top ten account for approximately 6.6%. This clone appeared a single time.

The specimen sequenced was peripheral blood. This sequence joins TRBV7-9 and TRBJ2-3, with TRBD2 matching over 12 bases. This TCR was recovered from a woman in her seventies with acute or convalescent COVID-19. CDR3 DNA: TGTGCCAGCAGCGGGGGAGGGACTAGCGGGTGGACAGATACGCAGTATTTT. It is translated as CASSGGGTSGWTDTQYF.